This T cell receptor (beta chain) was identified in a study of beta chain features in type 1 diabetes. Whole-study findings and limits: There was a moderate but significant shortening of TCRB CDR3s in all four CD4+ subsets of Type 1 diabetes patients.

Isolated RNA was reverse transcribed in full, so expressed TCRB transcripts were sequenced. The read count averaged roughly 3.5 million across naive, central memory and regulatory T cell samples. Repertoires were generated with immunoSEQ multiplex PCR, while TCRdb's copy carries only in-frame clones and drops some. The data show around 250,000 clones, with about 15% seen just once and about 0.018% held by the top ten. Remarks on this clone: The antigen is undetermined.

Based on CD45RO/CCR7/CD25/CD127/CD95/CD27, CD4+ regulatory, stem cell-like memory, naive and central memory cells were sorted. Purity of each sorted population was above 98%. CDR1 is SGHRS and CDR2 is YFSETQ in the germline V gene. The CDR3 extends over 15 amino acids. V was clipped by 0 bases and J by 3 bases; unmatched bases: 2. The TCR sequence derives from a man aged 25 to 45 with type 1 diabetes. The chain links TRBV5-1 to TRBJ2-2; TRBD1 agrees at 7 bases. Sequencing was done on a sample of naive CD4+ T cells from blood. CDR3 in amino acids: CASSLGGQDTGELFF. CDR3 bases: TGCGCCAGCAGCTTGGGAGGACAGGACACCGGGGAGCTGTTTTTT.